This T cell receptor beta chain was profiled in a study of T cell clonotyping in hematopoietic cell transplantation. Recipients were bled about 28 days pretransplant and at posttransplant days 30, 100, 180. General study results and limits: At the given depth, recipient repertoires were over 97% de novo clonotypes. Recipient TCR diversity dropped after transplant; expanded clonotypes rose from day 30 to 180. Higher Inverse Simpson Index values in graft donor and pretransplant recipient predicted broader posttransplant TCR diversity.

In regard to this clone: As yet, its antigen is unknown.

Using immunoSEQ multiplex PCR, the repertoire was profiled, and TCRdb retains in-frame clones only, with some absent. The data hold approximately 6,000 clones, with 65% to 80% observed a single time. Trimming removed 3 bases at V and 2 bases at J, with 11 bases between. Germline CDR1 is MNHEY and CDR2 is SMNVEV (reference sequence). The length of the CDR3 is 14 residues. The gene calls are TRBV27 and TRBJ2-7; tentatively, D is TRBD1 (5 bases). The sequenced sample was PBMCs, obtained 100 days after allogeneic stem cell transplant. The receptor was derived from a female patient in her 30s who had an allogeneic stem cell transplant, so the T cells may come from the graft donor. Some clones in this sample may be carry-over from other donors' samples. This CDR3 is CASSFGAGPYEQYF. The CDR3, as DNA: TGTGCCAGCAGTTTTGGGGCAGGACCCTACGAGCAGTACTTC.